The entry below gives a single T cell receptor (beta chain) sequence along with its context. The data were obtained in a study of T cells after yellow fever vaccination. The CDR3 length is 16 residues. Germline V lookup: CDR1 SGDLS, CDR2 YYNGEE. Trimming cost V 2 bases and J 0 bases, with 12 bases left between them. TCRdb recomputed calls from the 5' RACE reads with MiXCR, one row per CDR3 protein. The sample includes about 320,000 distinct CDR3 sequences, around 10% of them seen just once. The clonotype originates from a young man who received the YFV17D yellow fever vaccine. The input for sequencing was CD4+ T cells sorted from PBMCs, taken 45 days after the yellow fever booster vaccination. The V call is TRBV9, the J call TRBJ1-3; possible D gene TRBD1, 6 bases. The CDR3 DNA reads TGTGCCAGCAGCGTGGGGACACACTTCTCTGGAAACACCATATATTTT. Its translation is CASSVGTHFSGNTIYF.